A selection of T cell receptor beta chains follows, all from one sample in a study of regulatory T cells in long-lasting Graves disease. TCRdb re-analysed the multiplex PCR reads in MiXCR, keeping a single row per CDR3 protein. The sample gives 550,000 or so distinct CDR3 sequences, about 11% of which show up once; over 7% is in the top ten. These records were also assigned to another study, of T cells in Graves' hyperthyroidism and ophthalmopathy.

The input for sequencing was peripheral blood mononuclear cells (PBMCs), taken at new diagnosis, from a patient treated with antithyroid drugs. The receptor source for this set is a woman in her thirties with Graves disease. Each CDR3 is given without its conserved first and last residue. The D gene is left open where the match is weak.

v_call d_call cdr3_aa
TRBV7-3 TRBD1 ASWDRASGNTIY
TRBV6-5 NA ASSYSTWGTATEAF
TRBV4-3 NA ASSQERLVYGEQY
TRBV27 NA ASSLYPRPNTEAF
TRBV10-1 TRBD1 ASSETSDRGHYEQY
TRBV19 TRBD1 ASSIGTGYGYT
TRBV2 NA ASRQGGSYNEQF
TRBV29-1 NA STRTGNTEAF
TRBV18 NA ASSPRARETQY
TRBV29-1 TRBD1 SVAEGAKSPLH
TRBV14 TRBD1 ASSQVTGQGEKLF
TRBV12-3/TRBV12-4 NA ASSKDRPDTGELF
TRBV19 TRBD2 ASSPLAWEGSNEQF
TRBV5-1 NA ASSWGRGEETQY
TRBV12-5 NA ASAIADPGYNEQF
TRBV27 NA ASSSTPVGGASGYT
TRBV29-1 TRBD2 SVLREITYNEQF
TRBV6-1 NA ASSRIRYNSPLH
TRBV24-1 NA ATSPGGGDSTDTGTGELF
TRBV18 NA ASSPGKGVQPQH
TRBV6-2/TRBV6-3 NA ASSQTRTGYNQPQH
TRBV6-2/TRBV6-3 NA ASSYTGTGEQF
TRBV7-9 NA ASSLEIANTEAF
TRBV13 NA ASSLGGLAHEQY
TRBV28 NA ASSSGHRETQY
TRBV11-2 NA ASSLDRQSEQY
TRBV20-1 TRBD2 SARAPSGRQETQY
TRBV19 TRBD1 ASPNRDRAFLRSNQPQH
TRBV10-3 TRBD1 AISGGQLFDTGELF
TRBV12-3/TRBV12-4 TRBD2 ASRLAGVYEQY
TRBV20-1 TRBD1 SAEDRVSQHGRF
TRBV29-1 NA SVETPTRGTYEQY
TRBV11-2 TRBD1 ASSFSGGASYGYT
TRBV7-9 TRBD1 ASSSRQGRGKNSPLH
TRBV18 TRBD1 ASSLTRGLRGDTDTQY
TRBV7-2 NA ASSLARIPMDTEAF
TRBV2 NA ASSFIGADTQY
TRBV2 TRBD1 ASSAQGISTGTQY
TRBV11-2 NA ASSFTSGATNEKLF
TRBV5-1 NA ASSSTQRTSTDTQY
TRBV20-1 NA SARSDTQY
TRBV11-3 NA ASSSDSDGNTIY
TRBV6-1 TRBD1 ASSHPPGGSYGYT
TRBV30 TRBD1 AWSLTGLDTEAF